A single sample gave rise to the 17 T cell receptor beta chains below, sequenced in a study of Ad26.COV2.S vaccination and SARS-CoV-2 variants. Here immunoSEQ multiplex PCR was the method, and the copy in TCRdb shows in-frame clones only, minus some. Of fewer than 500,000 clones in the sample, roughly 89% were seen once. As for treatment: some 20 received Ad26.COV2.S at low or high dose, single or two shots; 5 received placebo; per-sample allocation not given. Sampling was done on day 63 after the first vaccine or placebo injection. The source was peripheral blood, collected in a trial of Ad26.COV2.S vaccine versus placebo. These TCRs come from a person aged 18-65 years who received the Ad26.COV2.S COVID-19 vaccine or a placebo.

The V call is TRBV7-9, the J call TRBJ2-1, with 13 nucleotides matching TRBD2. V dropped 2 bases and J dropped 4; count of bases not matched to a gene: 11. Germline V gene data show CDR1 as SEHNR and CDR2 as FQNEAQ (reference sequence). This CDR3 is built from 19 residues. CDR3 sequence: CASSLPARLAGGQYNEQFF. As DNA, the CDR3 is TGTGCCAGCAGCTTACCCGCTCGACTAGCGGGAGGCCAATACAATGAGCAGTTCTTC.

The V and J genes are TRBV6-2 or TRBV6-3 and TRBJ2-1; TRBD2 agrees at 12 bases. CDR1 MNHEY and CDR2 SVGEGT come from the germline V gene. V shed 5 bases and J 9 bases; nucleotides not matched to a gene: 5. The CDR3 spans 14 residues. Here the CDR3 DNA reads TGTGCCAGCAGTCGGACTAGCGGGACGGTTGAGCAGTTCTTC. It codes for CASSRTSGTVEQFF.

This clone showed up just a few times. The CDR3 loop is CASSYSLAADTQYF. The CDR3 nucleotides read TGTGCCAGCAGTTACTCCCTAGCGGCAGATACGCAGTATTTT. This rearrangement joins TRBV6-2 or TRBV6-3 to TRBJ2-3; 7 nucleotides match TRBD2. V gave up 0 bases and J gave up 4 bases; unmatched junction bases: 1. CDR1 and CDR2 (germline): MNHEY, SVGEGT. This CDR3 region has 14 residues.

The gene calls are TRBV3-1 (or the pseudogene TRBV3-2) and TRBJ1-4; possible D gene TRBD1, 5 bases. The V end was cut by 7 bases, the J end by 7 bases, with 16 bases between. Germline CDR1 reads LGHDT; CDR2 reads YNNKEL (reference sequence). This CDR3 has 14 amino acids. CDR3 DNA: TGTGCCAGCACTCATTGGGGGTCTGGTGAAAAACTGTTTTTT. Translating gives CASTHWGSGEKLFF.

The CDR3 loop reads CASSQGEGAGADTQYF. CDR3 nucleotides: TGTGCCAGCAGCCAGGGGGAGGGGGCCGGGGCAGATACGCAGTATTTT. V gene TRBV4-2 combines with J gene TRBJ2-3, with D possibly being TRBD1 or TRBD2 (7 bases each). The CDR3 runs 16 residues. V was cut by 3 bases and J by 4 bases, with 17 bases left in between. Germline-derived CDR1 and CDR2 are LGHNA and YNFKEQ.

V is TRBV19 and J is TRBJ1-2, with D possibly being TRBD1 (6 bases). Trimming stripped 6 bases from V and 2 bases from J, with 19 bases between. Germline values: CDR1 LNHDA, CDR2 SQIVND (reference sequence). The CDR3 runs to 16 residues. The CDR3 sequence is CASRQPIDRTNYGYTF. Here the CDR3 DNA reads TGTGCCAGTAGACAACCGATAGACAGGACCAACTATGGCTACACCTTC.

Points on this clone: One junction end disagrees with the germline gene, perhaps due to a read error. V and J are TRBV5-1 and TRBJ2-3; 7 bases align to TRBD2. The CDR3 loop spans 11 amino acids. The germline V gene encodes CDR1 SGHRS and CDR2 YFSETQ. As DNA, the CDR3 is TGCGCCAGCAGCGGCCCTCCCGAGACTAGCTTT. It is translated as CASSGPPETSF. Complete variable domain (other parts from reference TRBV5-1 and TRBJ2-3): KAGVTQTPRYLIKTRGQQVTLSCSPISGHRSVSWYQQTPGQGLQFLFEYFSETQRNKGNFPGRFSGRQFSNSRSEMNVSTLELGDSALYLCASSGPPETSFGPGTRLTVL.

The V and J genes are TRBV30 and TRBJ2-4, with 10 bases fitting TRBD2. This CDR3 comprises 16 residues. J gave up 3 bases and V 0 bases, and 5 bases lay outside the gene matches. Germline assignment: CDR1 GTSNPN and CDR2 SVGIG (reference sequence). This CDR3 is CAWSVELAGRKNIQYF. As DNA, the CDR3 is TGTGCCTGGAGTGTAGAACTAGCGGGGCGCAAAAACATTCAGTACTTC.

This clone occurred once. J is TRBJ1-2 and V is TRBV4-2; the match to TRBD1 covers 8 bases. The germline CDR1 and CDR2 sequences are LGHNA and YNFKEQ. The CDR3 loop spans 14 amino acids. V shed 3 bases, J shed 8 bases, and the junction held 8 bases outside the gene matches. The CDR3 DNA reads TGTGCCAGCAGCCAGGAGGACAGGGTGTGGGGCTACACCTTC. Amino acid sequence: CASSQEDRVWGYTF.

Only a few counts were recorded for this clone. The rearrangement joins TRBV5-6 to TRBJ2-7, with unresolved D. This CDR3 is 14 amino acids long. The V end was cut by 3 bases, the J end by 1 base, with 11 bases between. The germline CDR1 and CDR2 sequences are SGHDT and YYEEEE. CDR3 protein: CASSSWWASYEQYF. As DNA, the CDR3 is TGTGCCAGCAGCTCCTGGTGGGCGTCCTACGAGCAGTACTTC.

The rearrangement joins TRBV28 to TRBJ1-2, with unresolved D. The length of the CDR3 is 14 residues. Germline CDR1 MDHEN, CDR2 SYDVKM. Trimming left V 1 base short and J 5 bases short, with 11 bases between. Here the CDR3 reads CASSLYGRLYGYTF. CDR3 DNA: TGTGCCAGCAGTTTATATGGCAGACTATATGGCTACACCTTC.

The chain employs TRBV6-5 and TRBJ1-4, with TRBD1 matching 7 bases. The junction had 6 bases not matched to a gene; V was cut back by 7 bases and J by 7 bases. The CDR3 is 13 residues long. Germline CDR1 and CDR2: MNHEY and SVGAGI. Written as DNA, the CDR3 is TGTGCCAGCAAGGACAGGCTGATTGAAAAACTGTTTTTT. Protein: CASKDRLIEKLFF.

For the CDR3, the DNA is TGTGCCAGCAGTCCGGGACTAGCCTCCACAGATACGCAGTATTTT. As protein: CASSPGLASTDTQYF. This chain links TRBV11-2 with TRBJ2-3; 9 nucleotides align to TRBD2. The trim removed 6 bases at V and 2 bases at J, leaving 6 bases unmatched. CDR3 length: 15 amino acids. The germline CDR1 and CDR2 sequences are SGHAT and FQNNGV. The full variable domain, with the rest looked up from reference TRBV11-2 and TRBJ2-3, is EAGVAQSPRYKIIEKRQSVAFWCNPISGHATLYWYQQILGQGPKLLIQFQNNGVVDDSQLPKDRFSAERLKGVDSTLKIQPAKLEDSAVYLCASSPGLASTDTQYFGPGTRLTVL.

The chain combines TRBV7-3 with TRBJ2-3; either TRBD1 or TRBD2 may supply D (6 bases each). V dropped 1 base and J dropped 6 bases, with 14 bases sitting between them. Germline lookup yields CDR1 SGHTA and CDR2 FQGTGA. This CDR3 has 15 residues. CDR3 coding DNA: TGTGCCAGCAGCTTAAAATCCGGGGGCAGGGATACGCAGTATTTT. This sequence encodes CASSLKSGGRDTQYF.

The CDR3 nucleotides are TGTGCCAGCAGGCCAGACTATCGGGAGGAGACCCAGTACTTC. It codes for CASRPDYREETQYF. The rearrangement uses TRBV11-3 and TRBJ2-5, with D perhaps TRBD2 (6 bases). V lost 6 bases and J lost 5, with 16 bases in between. Germline V lookup: CDR1 SGHNT, CDR2 YENEEA. CDR3 length equals 14 residues.

The chain combines TRBV11-3 with TRBJ2-3, with TRBD1 as a possible D gene (6 bases). Germline lookup yields CDR1 SGHNT and CDR2 YENEEA. V was clipped by 1 base and J by 3 bases, with 8 bases between them. CDR3 length: 14 residues. CDR3 DNA: TGTGCCAGCAGCTTAGGGGGGCGGACAGATACGCAGTATTTT. Residues: CASSLGGRTDTQYF.

The chain uses TRBV11-2 and TRBJ1-1, with no clear D. The V and J ends lost 3 bases and 3 bases respectively, with 8 bases between them. Per germline, CDR1 SGHAT and CDR2 FQNNGV. This CDR3 contains 13 residues. The CDR3 nucleotides read TGTGCCAGCAGCTTTTACGGGGACACTGAAGCTTTCTTT. It is translated as CASSFYGDTEAFF.